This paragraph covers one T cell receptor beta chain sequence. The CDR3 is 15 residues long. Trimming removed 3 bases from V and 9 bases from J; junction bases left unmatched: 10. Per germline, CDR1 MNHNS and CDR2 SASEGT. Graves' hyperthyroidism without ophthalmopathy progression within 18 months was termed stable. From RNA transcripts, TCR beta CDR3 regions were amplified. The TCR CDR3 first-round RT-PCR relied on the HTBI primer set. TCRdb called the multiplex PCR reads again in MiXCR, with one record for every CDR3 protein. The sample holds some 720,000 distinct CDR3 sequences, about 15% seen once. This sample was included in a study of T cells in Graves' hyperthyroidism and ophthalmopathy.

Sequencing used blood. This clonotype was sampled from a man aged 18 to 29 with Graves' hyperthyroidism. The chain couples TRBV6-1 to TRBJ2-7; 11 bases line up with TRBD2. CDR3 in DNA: TGTGCCAGCAGTGACCTAGCGGGAGGAGTTTCCGGGCAGTACTTC. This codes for CASSDLAGGVSGQYF.